A selection of T cell receptor beta chains follows, all from one sample in a study of T cell responses to AZD1222 COVID-19 vaccine. Sequencing used immunoSEQ multiplex PCR; TCRdb keeps in-frame clones, though not all of them. The profile shows more than 75,000 clones, around nine tenths of them singletons. Material: peripheral blood, obtained 28 days after the second AZD1222 dose. The receptors were sampled from an adult who received the AZD1222 COVID-19 vaccine. Each CDR3 is given with its conserved first and last residue. D genes are given only for firm matches. Not every row has a clone size; where given, it reads once, few, many or a size class.

size	V	D	J	DNA	CDR3
-	TRBV5-4	-	TRBJ2-3	TGTGCCAGCAGCTTGGAAGATACGCAGTATTTT	CASSLEDTQYF
-	TRBV28	-	TRBJ1-1	TGTGCCAGCAGTTTATTGTTGGGGAACACTGAAGCTTTCTTT	CASSLLLGNTEAFF
-	TRBV5-1	-	TRBJ1-5	TGCGCCAGCAGCTCCGGGGGTGAGAACAATCAGCCCCAGCATTTT	CASSSGGENNQPQHF
-	TRBV2	-	TRBJ1-5	TGTGCCAGCAGTTATCAGGGTTCCAATCAGCCCCAGCATTTT	CASSYQGSNQPQHF
-	TRBV5-1	-	TRBJ2-7	TGCGCCAGCAGCAACTCCTACGAGCAGTACTTC	CASSNSYEQYF
-	TRBV6-5	-	TRBJ1-6	TGTGCCAGCAGTATCGAGCGGGGTAATTCACCCCTCCACTTT	CASSIERGNSPLHF
-	TRBV19	TRBD1	TRBJ2-1	TGTGCCAGTAGCCGGGACAGGGGGCAATACAATGAGCAGTTCTTC	CASSRDRGQYNEQFF
-	TRBV28	-	TRBJ1-1	TGTGCCAGCAGTTACTGGTCAGAAGCTTTCTTT	CASSYWSEAFF
few	TRBV6-2/TRBV6-3	-	TRBJ1-6	TGTGCCAGCAGTTACAGGGAAGGTTCACCCCTCCACTTT	CASSYREGSPLHF
-	TRBV11-2	-	TRBJ2-5	TGTGCCAGCACCTCCAAGGGGATCCCGGGGGCTCTGGAGACCCAGTACTTC	CASTSKGIPGALETQYF
-	TRBV7-9	-	TRBJ2-7	TGTGCCAGCAGCTTGACTGCAGGAGATTACGAGCAGTACTTC	CASSLTAGDYEQYF
-	TRBV15	-	TRBJ1-4	TGTGCCACCAGCAGACAGGGGAGTGGAGAAAAACTGTTTTTT	CATSRQGSGEKLFF
-	TRBV19	-	TRBJ1-4	TGTGCCAGTAGCACCAGGACCTATGCAACTAATGAAAAACTGTTTTTT	CASSTRTYATNEKLFF
-	TRBV4-1	TRBD1	TRBJ2-2	TGCGCCAGCAGCCAAGAGAGGGACAGGGCAACCGGGGAGCTGTTTTTT	CASSQERDRATGELFF
-	TRBV7-2	-	TRBJ1-1	TGTGCCAGCAGTCCAACACGGAACACTGAAGCTTTCTTT	CASSPTRNTEAFF
-	TRBV19	-	TRBJ1-3	TGTGCCAGTAGTATAACCGGGGGAAACACCATATATTTT	CASSITGGNTIYF
once	TRBV5-1	-	TRBJ1-2	TGCGCCAGCAGCTTAGATCTTTTGTCCTATGGCTACACCTTC	CASSLDLLSYGYTF
-	TRBV10-3	TRBD1	TRBJ1-3	TGTGCCATCAGTCCATCGGACAGGGCGGCCGGAAACACCATATATTTT	CAISPSDRAAGNTIYF
-	TRBV11-2	-	TRBJ1-3	TGTGCCAGCAGCTTATTAGGAGGGACGTTCTCTGGAAACACCATATATTTT	CASSLLGGTFSGNTIYF
-	TRBV3-1/TRBV3-2	TRBD1	TRBJ2-1	TGTGCCAGCAGCCACTTCCGGGACCCCCAGGGGGATGAGCAGTTCTTC	CASSHFRDPQGDEQFF
few	TRBV10-1	-	TRBJ1-1	TGCGCCAGCAGTGCCCGGGACATGAACACTGAAGCTTTCTTT	CASSARDMNTEAFF
-	TRBV7-9	-	TRBJ1-2	TGTGCCAGCAGCTCCCAAACAGGGAACTACACCTTC	CASSSQTGNYTF
-	TRBV9	TRBD1	TRBJ1-5	TGTGCCAGCAGCGAAACGACAGGGGCGGAACAGCATTTT	CASSETTGAEQHF
-	TRBV18	-	TRBJ1-6	TGTGCCAGCTCCCTCCTTGGACTTTCCAATTCACCCCTCCACTTT	CASSLLGLSNSPLHF
-	TRBV27	-	TRBJ1-5	TGTGCCAGCAGTTTAGTAGGATTGGGTCAGCCCCAGCATTTT	CASSLVGLGQPQHF
-	TRBV19	TRBD2	TRBJ2-3	TGTGCCAGTAGTATAGATACCGGGACTAGCGGGGCAGATACGCAGTATTTT	CASSIDTGTSGADTQYF
-	TRBV19	TRBD2	TRBJ2-5	TGTGCCAGCGGGGGGGCAGGGAAAGGCCAAGAGACCCAGTACTTC	CASGGAGKGQETQYF
-	TRBV7-8	-	TRBJ1-5	TGTGCCAGCAGCTTCACAAATCAGCCCCAGCATTTT	CASSFTNQPQHF
-	TRBV18	TRBD2	TRBJ2-1	TGTGCCAGCTCACCACCGGCGGGGGGATTCAATGAGCAGTTCTTC	CASSPPAGGFNEQFF
-	TRBV6-1	TRBD1	TRBJ1-2	TGTGCCAGCAGTGAATTGGGACAGGGTATGGATGGCTACACCTTC	CASSELGQGMDGYTF
-	TRBV10-3	-	TRBJ1-1	TGTGCCATCAGTGAGTCGCTTACGCAGGGTACTGAAGCTTTCTTT	CAISESLTQGTEAFF
-	TRBV11-2	-	TRBJ1-1	TGTGCCAGCAGCTTAGGGGGCGTAGAAGCTTTCTTT	CASSLGGVEAFF
-	TRBV2	-	TRBJ1-1	TGTGCCAGCATTAGCGGACGGCTAATTATAATGAACACTGAAGCTTTCTTT	CASISGRLIIMNTEAFF
-	TRBV28	TRBD1	TRBJ2-7	TGTGCCAGCAGTGGTACGGGACAGGGTCCCTACGAGCAGTACTTC	CASSGTGQGPYEQYF
-	TRBV19	-	TRBJ1-3	TGTGCCAGTTTGGGCCCTGGAAACACCATATATTTT	CASLGPGNTIYF
-	TRBV4-3	-	TRBJ1-3	TGCGCCAGCAGCCTTGGGATCTCTGGAAACACCATATATTTT	CASSLGISGNTIYF
-	TRBV7-3	TRBD2	TRBJ2-3	TGTGCCAGCAGCCCCTTTAGCGGGGGGGCCGCAGATACGCAGTATTTT	CASSPFSGGAADTQYF
-	TRBV6-4	TRBD2	TRBJ2-5	TGTGCCAGCAGTGACTCGGCTAGCGGGGGCCCCGAGACCCAGTACTTC	CASSDSASGGPETQYF
-	TRBV30	-	TRBJ1-4	TGTGCCTTTAGAGGCATTCGTGCAACTAATGAAAAACTGTTTTTT	CAFRGIRATNEKLFF
-	TRBV18	-	TRBJ2-5	TGTGCCAGCTCACGAAATGCCGGGGAGACCCAGTACTTC	CASSRNAGETQYF
once	TRBV28	-	TRBJ2-5	TGTGCCAGCAGTTTATGGGGCCCACAAGAGACCCAGTACTTC	CASSLWGPQETQYF
-	TRBV14	TRBD1	TRBJ1-2	TGTGCCAGCAGCCAGGACAGGATTAACTATGGCTACACCTTC	CASSQDRINYGYTF
-	TRBV6-5	-	TRBJ2-7	TGTGCCAGCAGTCCTCGGGGGCAGTTGCCCTACGAGCAGTACTTC	CASSPRGQLPYEQYF
once	TRBV9	TRBD2	TRBJ2-1	TGTGCCAGCAGCGTAGCGCTAGCGGGGAGTGAGCAGTTCTTC	CASSVALAGSEQFF
few	TRBV6-2/TRBV6-3	-	TRBJ1-2	TGTGCCAGCAGTTACGAGACAGGTCTATATGGCTACACCTTC	CASSYETGLYGYTF
-	TRBV7-9	TRBD2	TRBJ2-1	TGTGCCAGCAGCCCACTAGCGGGGCCCTACAATGAGCAGTTCTTC	CASSPLAGPYNEQFF
-	TRBV7-9	TRBD1	TRBJ1-4	TGTGCCAGCAGCCCACCGGGACAGGGTCTAAATGAAAAACTGTTTTTT	CASSPPGQGLNEKLFF
-	TRBV5-1	TRBD1	TRBJ1-2	TGCGCCAGCAGCTTTGGACAGGGGATTGGCTACACCTTC	CASSFGQGIGYTF
-	TRBV4-3	-	TRBJ2-6	TGCGCCAGCAGCCAAGATAGGGCCACTCCTGGGGCCAACGTCCTGACTTTC	CASSQDRATPGANVLTF
-	TRBV27	-	TRBJ1-5	TGTGCCAGCAGTTTGTCTTGGACAGAGACAAGCAATCAGCCCCAGCATTTT	CASSLSWTETSNQPQHF
-	TRBV28	TRBD1	TRBJ1-2	TGTGCCAGCAGCCGGACAGGGCTATCCTATGGCTACACCTTC	CASSRTGLSYGYTF
-	TRBV9	TRBD2	TRBJ2-7	TGTGCCAGCAGCGGGGGGGGACTGGGAGACCACGAGCAGTACTTC	CASSGGGLGDHEQYF
-	TRBV23-1	-	TRBJ1-3	TGCGCCAGCAGTCAATACCCCGAACGGCCTGGAAACACCATATATTTT	CASSQYPERPGNTIYF